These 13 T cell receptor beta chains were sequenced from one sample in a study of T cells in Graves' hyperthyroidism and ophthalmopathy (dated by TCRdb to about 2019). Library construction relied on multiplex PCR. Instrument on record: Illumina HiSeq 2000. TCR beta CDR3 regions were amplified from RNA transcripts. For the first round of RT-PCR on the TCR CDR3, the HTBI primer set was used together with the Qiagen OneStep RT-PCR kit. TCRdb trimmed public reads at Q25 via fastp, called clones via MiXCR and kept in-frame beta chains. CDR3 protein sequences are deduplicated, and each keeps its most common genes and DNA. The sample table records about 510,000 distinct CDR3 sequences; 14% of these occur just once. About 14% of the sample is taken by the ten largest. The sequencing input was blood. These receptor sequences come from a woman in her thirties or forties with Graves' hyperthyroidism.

The CDR3 loop reads CASRMRLAASHNEQFF. The CDR3 coding sequence is TGTGCCAGCAGGATGCGTCTAGCGGCGTCACACAATGAGCAGTTCTTC. The chain has TRBV7-2 and TRBJ2-1; 7 bases are a match to TRBD2. This CDR3 comprises 16 residues. CDR1 is SGHTA and CDR2 is FQGNSA in the germline V gene. The V gene end was trimmed by 6 bases and the J gene end by 5 bases; junction bases not matched to a gene: 13. The variable domain in full, completed from reference TRBV7-2 and TRBJ2-1, reads GAGVSQSPSNKVTEKGKDVELRCDPISGHTALYWYRQSLGQGLEFLIYFQGNSAPDKSGLPSDRFSAERTGGSVSTLTIQRTQQEDSAVYLCASRMRLAASHNEQFFGPGTRLTVL.

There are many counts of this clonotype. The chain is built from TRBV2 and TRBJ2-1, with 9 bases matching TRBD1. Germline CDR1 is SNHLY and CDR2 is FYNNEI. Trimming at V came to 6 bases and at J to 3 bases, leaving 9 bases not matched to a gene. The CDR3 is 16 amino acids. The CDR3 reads CASSLIRDRDYNEQFF. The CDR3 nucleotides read TGTGCCAGCAGCCTGATAAGGGACAGGGACTACAATGAGCAGTTCTTC.

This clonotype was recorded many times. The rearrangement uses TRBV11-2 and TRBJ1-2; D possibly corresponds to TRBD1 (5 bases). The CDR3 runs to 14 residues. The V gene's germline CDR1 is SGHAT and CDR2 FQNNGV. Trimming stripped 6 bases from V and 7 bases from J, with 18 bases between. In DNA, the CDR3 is TGTGCCAGCAGGATGGGGACCTCCGGCGGTGGCTACACCTTC. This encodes CASRMGTSGGGYTF.

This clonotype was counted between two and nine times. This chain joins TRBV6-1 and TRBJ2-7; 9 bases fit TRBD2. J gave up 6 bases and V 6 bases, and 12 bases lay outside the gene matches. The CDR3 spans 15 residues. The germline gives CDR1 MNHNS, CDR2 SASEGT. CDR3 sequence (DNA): TGTGCCAGCAGGACCTCGGGCGGGAGGGCTAGCGAGCAGTACTTC. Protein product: CASRTSGGRASEQYF.

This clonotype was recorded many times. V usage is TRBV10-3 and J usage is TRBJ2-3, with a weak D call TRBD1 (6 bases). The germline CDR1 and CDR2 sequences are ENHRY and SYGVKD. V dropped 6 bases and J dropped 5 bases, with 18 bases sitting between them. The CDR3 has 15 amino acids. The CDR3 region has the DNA TGTGCCATCAGCAGGGGATCCAATGCACAAGATACGCAGTATTTT. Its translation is CAISRGSNAQDTQYF.

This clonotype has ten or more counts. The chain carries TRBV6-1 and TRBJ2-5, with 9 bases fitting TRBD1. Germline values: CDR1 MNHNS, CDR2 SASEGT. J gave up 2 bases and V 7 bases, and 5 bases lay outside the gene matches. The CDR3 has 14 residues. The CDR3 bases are TGTGCCAGCAACATACAGGGGGCTCAAGAGACCCAGTACTTC. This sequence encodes CASNIQGAQETQYF.

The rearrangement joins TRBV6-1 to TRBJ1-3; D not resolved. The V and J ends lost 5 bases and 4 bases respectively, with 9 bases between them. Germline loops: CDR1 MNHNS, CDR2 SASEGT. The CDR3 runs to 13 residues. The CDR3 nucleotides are TGTGCCAGCAGTCCCCCTCCAGGAAACACCATATATTTT. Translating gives CASSPPPGNTIYF.

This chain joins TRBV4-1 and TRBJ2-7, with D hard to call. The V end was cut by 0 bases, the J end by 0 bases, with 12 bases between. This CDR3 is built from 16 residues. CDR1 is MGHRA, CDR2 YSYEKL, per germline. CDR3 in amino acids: CASSQDPDGASYEQYF. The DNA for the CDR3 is TGCGCCAGCAGCCAAGACCCGGACGGAGCCTCCTACGAGCAGTACTTC.

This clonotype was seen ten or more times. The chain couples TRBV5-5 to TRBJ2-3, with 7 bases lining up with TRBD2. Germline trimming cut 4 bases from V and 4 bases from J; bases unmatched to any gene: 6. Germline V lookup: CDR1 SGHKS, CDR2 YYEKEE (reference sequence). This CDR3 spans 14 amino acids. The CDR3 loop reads CASSPGLVADTQYF. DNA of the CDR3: TGTGCCAGCAGCCCCGGACTAGTTGCAGATACGCAGTATTTT.

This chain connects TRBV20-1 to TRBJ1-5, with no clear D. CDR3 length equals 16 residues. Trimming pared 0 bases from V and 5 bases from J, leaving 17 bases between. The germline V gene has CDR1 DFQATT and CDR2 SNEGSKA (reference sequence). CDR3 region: CSARDGSRGFYQPQHF. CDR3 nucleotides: TGCAGTGCTAGAGATGGGAGCCGGGGTTTCTATCAGCCCCAGCATTTT.

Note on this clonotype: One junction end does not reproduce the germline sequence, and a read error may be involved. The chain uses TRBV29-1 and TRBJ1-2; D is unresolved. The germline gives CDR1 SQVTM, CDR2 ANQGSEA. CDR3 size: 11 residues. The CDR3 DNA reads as TGCAGCGTCGAAGGGAACCTGGGCTACACCTTC. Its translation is CSVEGNLGYTF.

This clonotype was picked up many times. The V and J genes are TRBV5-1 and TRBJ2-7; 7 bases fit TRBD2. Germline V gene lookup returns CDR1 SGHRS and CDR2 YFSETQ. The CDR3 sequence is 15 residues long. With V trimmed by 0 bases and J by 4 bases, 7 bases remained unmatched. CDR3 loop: CASSLDGGSGYEQYF. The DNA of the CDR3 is TGCGCCAGCAGCTTGGATGGCGGGAGCGGATACGAGCAGTACTTC.

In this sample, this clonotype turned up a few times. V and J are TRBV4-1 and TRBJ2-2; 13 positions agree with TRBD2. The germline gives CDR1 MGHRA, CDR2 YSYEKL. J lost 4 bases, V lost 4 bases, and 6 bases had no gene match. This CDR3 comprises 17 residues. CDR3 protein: CASSLGTSGIATGELFF. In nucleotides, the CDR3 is TGCGCCAGCAGCCTCGGGACTAGCGGGATCGCCACCGGGGAGCTGTTTTTT.